The next 19 T cell receptor beta chains were all read from a single sample in a study of blood T cell repertoires in COVID-19. Only in-frame clones appear in the TCRdb table, and some are missing; sequencing was by immunoSEQ multiplex PCR. In the table there are about 130,000 clones, around 83% of which are singletons. The sample comprised peripheral blood. The receptor set was obtained from a man aged 35-49 years with active or convalescent COVID-19.

This sequence joins TRBV12-5 and TRBJ1-4; 8 bases fit TRBD1. The CDR3 runs 14 residues. The germline CDR1 and CDR2 sequences are LGHNT and FRNRAP. The junction had 0 bases not matched to a gene; V was cut back by 6 bases and J by 0 bases. This CDR3 is CASGGQATNEKLFF. DNA for the CDR3: TGTGCTAGTGGGGGACAGGCAACTAATGAAAAACTGTTTTTT.

In this sample, this clone turned up a few times. The chain has TRBV27 and TRBJ2-3; TRBD1 aligns across 8 bases. The CDR3 has 19 amino acids. The V gene end was trimmed by 5 bases and the J gene end by 1 base; junction bases not matched to a gene: 17. From germline, CDR1 is MNHEY and CDR2 SMNVEV (reference sequence). Here the CDR3 reads CASSPRLYDRGFRTDTQYF. CDR3 DNA sequence: TGTGCCAGCAGTCCCCGGCTCTATGACAGGGGATTCCGCACAGATACGCAGTATTTT.

This rearrangement joins TRBV19 to TRBJ1-5; D not certain. The CDR3 is made up of 14 amino acids. Trimming stripped 3 bases from V and 6 bases from J, with 12 bases between. Per the germline V gene, CDR1 is LNHDA and CDR2 is SQIVND (reference sequence). CDR3 in amino acids: CASSIWEVGQPQHF. CDR3 bases: TGTGCCAGTAGTATTTGGGAGGTCGGTCAGCCCCAGCATTTT.

This chain uses TRBV11-1 with TRBJ2-1; 11 bases line up with TRBD2. The V gene's germline CDR1 is SGHAT and CDR2 FQDESV (reference sequence). The CDR3 length is 14 residues. V gave up 6 bases and J gave up 10 bases; unmatched junction bases: 8. The CDR3 reads CASRKPSGGTEQFF. CDR3 nucleotide sequence: TGTGCCAGCAGAAAACCTAGCGGGGGGACCGAGCAGTTCTTC.

J is TRBJ1-3 and V is TRBV5-1, with unresolved D. In germline, CDR1 is SGHRS, CDR2 YFSETQ. The CDR3 is 18 residues long. The V and J ends lost 0 bases and 0 bases respectively, with 16 bases between them. For the CDR3, the DNA is TGCGCCAGCAGCTTGGAAGCGGCAGGAGCTTTCTCTGGAAACACCATATATTTT. Protein sequence: CASSLEAAGAFSGNTIYF.

The CDR3, as DNA: TGTGCCAGCAGCCAAGGCAGGGAGCAGTTCTTC. Protein sequence: CASSQGREQFF. The J gene is TRBJ2-1, the V gene TRBV3-1 (or the pseudogene TRBV3-2); no firm D call. Trimming took off 1 base at V and 10 bases at J, with 5 bases between the two ends. The CDR3 runs 11 residues. Germline V CDR1 and CDR2: LGHDT, YNNKEL (reference sequence).

The CDR3 region is CASSRRGGNQPQHF. CDR3 bases: TGTGCCAGCAGCCGTAGGGGTGGCAATCAGCCCCAGCATTTT. V is TRBV3-1 (or the pseudogene TRBV3-2) and J is TRBJ1-5, with D possibly TRBD1 on 5 matching bases. V lost 4 bases and J 2 bases, leaving 9 bases between the germline ends. Germline values: CDR1 LGHDT, CDR2 YNNKEL (reference sequence). This CDR3 contains 14 residues.

The V call is TRBV6-4, the J call TRBJ2-2, with 7 bases identical to TRBD2. J was trimmed by 3 bases and V by 2 bases; bases with no gene match: 0. Germline V lookup: CDR1 MRHNA, CDR2 SNTAGT. CDR3 length: 14 amino acids. The CDR3 region has the DNA TGTGCCAGCAGTGACGGGGGGGACACCGGGGAGCTGTTTTTT. Protein: CASSDGGDTGELFF.

The chain is built from TRBV7-9 and TRBJ2-7; a weak D match, TRBD1 (6 bases). Trimming cost V 5 bases and J 5 bases, with 16 bases left between them. The CDR3 loop spans 14 amino acids. CDR1 is SEHNR, CDR2 FQNEAQ, per germline (reference sequence). As DNA, the CDR3 is TGTGCCAGCAGCGTTAGGACAGCGATAAACGAGCAGTACTTC. It codes for CASSVRTAINEQYF. Drawing the rest from reference TRBV7-9 and TRBJ2-7, the complete variable domain is DTGVSQNPRHKITKRGQNVTFRCDPISEHNRLYWYRQTLGQGPEFLTYFQNEAQLEKSRLLSDRFSAERPKGSFSTLEIQRTEQGDSAMYLCASSVRTAINEQYFGPGTRLTVT.

The gene calls are TRBV5-1 and TRBJ1-3; D may be TRBD1 (6 bases). CDR1 is SGHRS, CDR2 YFSETQ, per germline. V lost 0 bases to trimming and J lost 0 bases, with 13 bases between them. The CDR3 length is 17 residues. CDR3 protein: CASSLEPTGSSGNTIYF. The CDR3 DNA follows: TGCGCCAGCAGCTTGGAACCTACAGGGTCCTCTGGAAACACCATATATTTT.

A single count supports this clone. For the CDR3, the DNA is TGTGCCAGTAGCCGACAGGGGGCGGCTGATGGCTACACCTTC. Translating it yields CASSRQGAADGYTF. The chain carries TRBV19 and TRBJ1-2; TRBD1 aligns across 10 bases. The CDR3 runs 14 residues. J gave up 6 bases and V 6 bases, and 7 bases lay outside the gene matches. Germline lookup yields CDR1 LNHDA and CDR2 SQIVND (reference sequence).

This chain connects TRBV6-1 to TRBJ1-5, with TRBD1 matching over 7 bases. The germline gives CDR1 MNHNS, CDR2 SASEGT. The J segment lost 4 bases and the V segment lost 6 bases, leaving 12 bases of the junction unmatched. The CDR3 runs 16 residues. This CDR3 reads CASREMGQIVNQPQHF. In DNA, the CDR3 is TGTGCCAGCAGAGAAATGGGACAGATAGTAAATCAGCCCCAGCATTTT.

The chain combines TRBV4-1 with TRBJ1-2; 12 bases agree with TRBD1. Trimming took 7 bases from V and 2 from J; bases not matched to a gene: 8. Germline V lookup: CDR1 MGHRA, CDR2 YSYEKL. CDR3 size: 16 residues. The chain's CDR3 is CASNPGQGASNYGYTF. The CDR3 DNA follows: TGCGCCAGCAACCCGGGACAGGGGGCTTCCAACTATGGCTACACCTTC.

This rearrangement joins TRBV3-1 (or the pseudogene TRBV3-2) to TRBJ2-7; D is perhaps TRBD1 (7 bases). CDR3 length: 13 residues. From germline, CDR1 is LGHDT and CDR2 YNNKEL (reference sequence). Trimming pared 4 bases from V and 4 bases from J, leaving 11 bases between. CDR3 bases: TGTGCCAGCAGCCGAGCAGGGGGGTACGAGCAGTACTTC. Its protein is CASSRAGGYEQYF.

The chain uses TRBV6-4 and TRBJ2-2; D is perhaps TRBD2 (6 bases). Trimming removed 4 bases at V and 6 bases at J, with 12 bases between. Looked up from germline, CDR1 is MRHNA and CDR2 is SNTAGT. This CDR3 is built from 14 residues. Here the CDR3 DNA reads TGTGCCAGCAGTGTCCGGACTAACGCCGGGGAGCTGTTTTTT. Protein sequence: CASSVRTNAGELFF.

The chain links TRBV9 to TRBJ2-2; no definite D call. This CDR3 is built from 13 residues. Per germline, CDR1 SGDLS and CDR2 YYNGEE. Trimming stripped 0 bases from V and 7 bases from J, with 7 bases between. CDR3 in DNA: TGTGCCAGCAGCGTAGCCGCGTACGGGGAGCTGTTTTTT. Its protein product is CASSVAAYGELFF.

The chain employs TRBV30 and TRBJ1-1; D possibly corresponds to TRBD1 (6 bases). The V and J ends lost 2 bases and 1 base respectively, with 11 bases between them. The V gene's germline CDR1 is GTSNPN and CDR2 SVGIG (reference sequence). The CDR3 has 14 amino acids. For the CDR3, the DNA is TGTGCCTGGAGTTTTGGACAGCCGAACACTGAAGCTTTCTTT. Protein sequence: CAWSFGQPNTEAFF.

The chain couples TRBV6-2 or TRBV6-3 to TRBJ1-1; a possible D gene is TRBD1 (5 bases). The CDR3 has 13 residues. Germline values: CDR1 MNHEY, CDR2 SVGEGT. V was cut by 4 bases and J by 4 bases, with 10 bases left in between. The CDR3 protein is CASSSPGGTEAFF. For the CDR3, the DNA is TGTGCCAGCAGTTCTCCGGGGGGCACTGAAGCTTTCTTT.

This chain connects TRBV3-1 (or the pseudogene TRBV3-2) to TRBJ1-5, with D possibly matching TRBD1 (5 bases). The CDR3 runs to 17 residues. Trimming took 4 bases from V and 2 from J, leaving 18 bases between them. Germline CDR1 is LGHDT and CDR2 is YNNKEL (reference sequence). This chain's CDR3 is CASSRGALGAGNQPQHF. The CDR3 region has the DNA TGTGCCAGCAGCCGCGGGGCCCTCGGGGCTGGCAATCAGCCCCAGCATTTT.